This is a list of T cell receptor beta chains from one sample in a study of blood T cells in healthy people across ages. MiXCR was run by TCRdb on the 5' RACE reads, yielding one entry per CDR3 protein. The top ten hold 13% of the sample, which has 800,000 to 950,000 distinct CDR3 sequences, about 48% seen once. The sample comprised blood. The receptor set was obtained from a young man in good health. The CDR3 runs from the conserved cysteine through the conserved F or W. The D gene is left open where the match is weak. Part of the rows lack a size; the others show once, few, many or a class for expanded clones.

cdr3_length	v_call	d_call	clone_size	j_call	cdr3_aa	cdr3_nt
14	TRBV7-2	NA	NA	TRBJ2-7	CASSLESASYEQYF	TGCGCCAGCAGCTTAGAGAGTGCCTCCTACGAGCAGTACTTC
13	TRBV20-1	NA	few	TRBJ1-5	CSAHRGGSEPQHF	TGCAGTGCCCATAGGGGGGGCTCAGAGCCCCAGCATTTT
15	TRBV7-2	TRBD2	once	TRBJ2-5	CASSLSGGETETQYF	TGTGCCAGCAGCCTTAGCGGGGGGGAGACGGAGACCCAGTACTTC
15	TRBV10-3	NA	few	TRBJ1-4	CAISESRGTNEKLFF	TGTGCCATCAGTGAGTCTAGAGGCACTAATGAAAAACTGTTTTTT
13	TRBV20-1	NA	NA	TRBJ2-1	CSASGTDVNEQFF	TGCAGTGCGTCCGGGACGGACGTCAATGAGCAGTTCTTC
16	TRBV20-1	TRBD2	NA	TRBJ2-7	CSARGGLAEKYNEQYF	TGCAGTGCTAGAGGGGGACTAGCGGAGAAATACAATGAGCAGTACTTC
13	TRBV7-2	NA	NA	TRBJ2-4	CASSLEGFNIQYF	TGTGCCAGCAGCTTGGAGGGGTTCAACATTCAGTACTTC
14	TRBV3-1	NA	once	TRBJ1-2	CASSQGQRSYGYTF	TGTGCCAGCAGCCAAGGACAAAGGTCATATGGCTACACCTTC
14	TRBV7-9	NA	once	TRBJ1-6	CASSLGGQGSPLHF	TGTGCCAGCAGCTTGGGCGGCCAGGGGTCACCCCTCCACTTT
13	TRBV4-2	NA	NA	TRBJ2-1	CASSHNPLSEQFF	TGTGCCAGCAGCCATAATCCCCTTAGTGAGCAGTTCTTC
15	TRBV5-1	NA	NA	TRBJ1-5	CASSGGEGRDQPQHF	TGCGCCAGCAGCGGGGGGGAGGGACGAGATCAGCCCCAGCATTTT
15	TRBV20-1	NA	few	TRBJ2-3	CSARDSQGSTDTQYF	TGCAGTGCTAGAGATTCACAGGGAAGCACAGATACGCAGTATTTT
15	TRBV5-5	NA	few	TRBJ2-1	CASSLSGQIYNEQFF	TGTGCCAGCAGCTTGTCGGGACAAATCTACAATGAGCAGTTCTTC
12	TRBV6-6	TRBD1	few	TRBJ2-7	CASRPDRVEQYF	TGTGCCAGCAGACCCGACAGGGTCGAGCAGTACTTC
14	TRBV27	NA	NA	TRBJ2-3	CASSFGAEADTQYF	TGTGCCAGCAGTTTTGGGGCGGAAGCAGATACGCAGTATTTT
13	TRBV7-9	NA	NA	TRBJ2-5	CASSLLVGEERYF	TGTGCCAGCAGCTTATTGGTAGGGGAAGAGCGGTACTTC
17	TRBV2	TRBD1	NA	TRBJ1-1	CASTRPGQGPEANEAFF	TGTGCCAGCACTAGACCGGGACAGGGTCCAGAAGCCAATGAAGCTTTCTTT
15	TRBV2	NA	NA	TRBJ2-1	CASSEGIAQPGEQFF	TGTGCCAGCAGTGAAGGGATAGCCCAACCCGGAGAGCAGTTCTTC
13	TRBV10-3	NA	few	TRBJ1-2	CAISNTANYGYTF	TGTGCCATCAGTAATACAGCAAACTATGGCTACACCTTC
15	TRBV24-1	TRBD1	NA	TRBJ2-3	CATSEAQGATDTQYF	TGTGCCACCAGTGAGGCCCAGGGGGCGACAGATACGCAGTATTTT
17	TRBV2	TRBD2	NA	TRBJ2-7	CASSDFRTGGIYDTQYF	TGCGCCAGCAGTGATTTCCGGACGGGGGGGATTTACGATACCCAGTACTTC
16	TRBV9	NA	NA	TRBJ2-3	CASSVGWAGSTDTQYF	TGTGCCAGCAGCGTAGGATGGGCGGGGTCCACAGATACGCAGTATTTT
14	TRBV28	TRBD1	NA	TRBJ1-2	CASSLSGTGGGYTF	TGTGCCAGCAGTTTAAGTGGGACAGGGGGTGGCTACACCTTC
19	TRBV12-3/TRBV12-4	TRBD1	few	TRBJ2-7	CASRPTQGARIDGHYEQYF	TGTGCCAGCAGACCTACCCAGGGGGCTAGGATCGACGGTCACTACGAGCAGTACTTC
15	TRBV7-2	NA	NA	TRBJ2-5	CASSSNPLGLEEQYF	TGTGCCAGCAGCTCGAACCCCCTCGGGCTAGAAGAGCAGTACTTC
15	TRBV2	TRBD1	NA	TRBJ2-2	CASSARTGFTGELFF	TGTGCCAGCAGTGCTCGGACAGGGTTCACCGGGGAGCTGTTTTTT
16	TRBV12-3/TRBV12-4	NA	NA	TRBJ1-5	CASSLGSGVREQPQHF	TGTGCCAGCAGTTTAGGTTCCGGGGTGCGGGAACAGCCCCAGCATTTT
15	TRBV4-2	NA	NA	TRBJ1-2	CASSQDYGTQYGYTF	TGTGCCAGCAGCCAAGATTATGGCACCCAATATGGCTACACCTTC
15	TRBV5-1	TRBD1	NA	TRBJ1-1	CASSDQDRMNTEAFF	TGCGCCAGCAGCGACCAGGACAGGATGAACACTGAAGCTTTCTTT
15	TRBV5-5	NA	NA	TRBJ1-4	CASSPARPPGEKLFF	TGTGCCAGCAGCCCGGCGCGGCCCCCAGGTGAAAAACTGTTTTTT
15	TRBV6-5	NA	few	TRBJ1-1	CASSSVGGGGTEAFF	TGTGCCAGCAGCTCCGTGGGGGGCGGAGGGACTGAAGCTTTCTTT
17	TRBV4-1	NA	NA	TRBJ2-1	CASSQGLTGGPYNEQFF	TGCGCCAGCAGCCAAGGTCTCACCGGGGGGCCCTACAATGAGCAGTTCTTC
16	TRBV29-1	NA	NA	TRBJ1-1	CSASGEGGGRNTEAFF	TGCAGCGCCTCTGGGGAGGGCGGAGGCCGGAACACTGAAGCTTTCTTT
14	TRBV3-1	NA	NA	TRBJ1-1	CASSPARGGTEAFF	TGTGCCAGCAGCCCGGCTCGAGGAGGGACTGAAGCTTTCTTT
14	TRBV10-3	NA	many	TRBJ1-2	CATHLGGSDYGYTF	TGTGCCACGCATCTCGGAGGGAGTGACTATGGCTACACCTTC
14	TRBV7-6	NA	NA	TRBJ2-7	CASNPQSISYEQYF	TGTGCCAGCAATCCACAGTCGATCTCCTACGAGCAGTACTTC
12	TRBV20-1	TRBD1	few	TRBJ2-1	CSAGQGFNEQFF	TGCAGTGCCGGACAGGGGTTCAATGAGCAGTTCTTC
15	TRBV6-2/TRBV6-3	NA	NA	TRBJ2-7	CASSYRGRRGYEQYF	TGTGCCAGCAGTTACCGGGGGCGACGGGGCTACGAGCAGTACTTC
14	TRBV20-1	NA	NA	TRBJ2-1	CSATPSRFYNEQFF	TGCAGTGCTACGCCTAGCCGTTTTTACAATGAGCAGTTCTTC
15	TRBV7-3	TRBD2	NA	TRBJ2-1	CASSLNSGRANEQFF	TGTGCCAGCAGCTTAAATAGCGGGAGGGCCAATGAGCAGTTCTTC
15	TRBV27	TRBD1	NA	TRBJ1-1	CASSLSPGGRTEAFF	TGTGCCAGCAGTTTATCTCCAGGGGGACGAACTGAAGCTTTCTTT
13	TRBV29-1	NA	NA	TRBJ1-1	CSGQGTRNTEAFF	TGCAGCGGGCAGGGGACACGAAACACTGAAGCTTTCTTT
14	TRBV5-1	TRBD2	NA	TRBJ2-7	CASSTGGGPYEQYF	TGCGCCAGCAGCACCGGCGGGGGTCCCTACGAGCAGTACTTC
17	TRBV5-1	TRBD2	once	TRBJ2-1	CASSLGLAGGHYNEQFF	TGCGCCAGCAGCTTGGGGCTAGCGGGGGGTCATTACAATGAGCAGTTCTTC
13	TRBV12-3/TRBV12-4	TRBD1	NA	TRBJ2-5	CASSTGQGRTQYF	TGTGCCAGCAGCACCGGACAGGGTCGGACCCAGTACTTC
15	TRBV25-1	NA	NA	TRBJ2-5	CASSVWESIQETQYF	TGTGCCAGCAGTGTATGGGAATCAATCCAAGAGACCCAGTACTTC
16	TRBV28	NA	few	TRBJ2-5	CASSSTWDQQWETQYF	TGTGCCAGCAGTTCGACTTGGGACCAGCAGTGGGAGACCCAGTACTTC
14	TRBV4-1	NA	NA	TRBJ1-1	CASSQERSGRAAFF	TGCGCCAGCAGCCAAGAACGATCGGGAAGGGCTGCTTTCTTT